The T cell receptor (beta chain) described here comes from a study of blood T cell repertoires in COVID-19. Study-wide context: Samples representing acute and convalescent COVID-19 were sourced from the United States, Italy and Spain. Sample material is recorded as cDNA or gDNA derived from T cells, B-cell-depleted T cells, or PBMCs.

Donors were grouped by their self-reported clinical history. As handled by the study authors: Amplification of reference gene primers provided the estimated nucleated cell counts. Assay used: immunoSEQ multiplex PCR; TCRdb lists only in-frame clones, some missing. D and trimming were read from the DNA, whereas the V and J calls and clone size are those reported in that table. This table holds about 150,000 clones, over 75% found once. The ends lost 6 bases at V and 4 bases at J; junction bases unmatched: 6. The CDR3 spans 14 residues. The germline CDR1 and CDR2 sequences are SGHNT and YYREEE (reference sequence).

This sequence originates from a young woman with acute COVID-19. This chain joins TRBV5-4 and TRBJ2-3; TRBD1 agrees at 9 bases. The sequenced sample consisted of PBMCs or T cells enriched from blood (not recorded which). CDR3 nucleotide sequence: TGTGCCAGCACCCGGGACAGGGCGGCAGATACGCAGTATTTT. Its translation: CASTRDRAADTQYF. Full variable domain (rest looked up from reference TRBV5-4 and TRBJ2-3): ETGVTQSPTHLIKTRGQQVTLRCSSQSGHNTVSWYQQALGQGPQFIFQYYREEENGRGNFPPRFSGLQFPNYSSELNVNALELDDSALYLCASTRDRAADTQYFGPGTRLTVL.